A single T cell receptor (beta chain) is shown here with its context. The antigen is unknown. It was the library that attached unique molecular identifiers to individual cDNA molecules. TCRdb itself ran the RACE reads through MiXCR, one entry per CDR3 protein. The sample includes more than 70,000 distinct CDR3 sequences, 11% of them seen just once. Described time point: patch test 2, 6 weeks after DPC sensitization. Treatment of the sample: therapeutic diphenylcyclopropenone sensitization with weekly scalp DPC. Those who donated were patients with alopecia, 18 to 70 years of age, and suitable for DPC. This record comes from a study of human T cells and chemical hapten exposure. Study-wide context: Patients were mainly female, each with alopecia areata, totalis or universalis.

Study findings and constraints: Large CDR3 similarity clusters arose significantly more often from expanded TCRs than from controls.

The CDR3 is 14 residues long. Germline values: CDR1 PRHDT, CDR2 FYEKMQ (reference sequence). V lost 5 bases, J lost 3 bases, and 14 bases lay in between. The TCR originated in a man between 18 and 35 years old with alopecia areata. Some clones in this sample may be carry-over from other donors' samples. The rearrangement joins TRBV13 to TRBJ2-7; D gene ambiguous. The specimen comprised whole blood, sampled in connection with sensitization to the hapten diphenylcyclopropenone (DPC). CDR3 sequence: CASSRSRVLYEQYF. CDR3 bases: TGTGCCAGCAGCCGTTCCCGGGTCCTCTACGAGCAGTACTTC.